The 31 T cell receptor beta chains reported below all come from one sample, sequenced in a study of blood T cell repertoires in COVID-19. The table came from immunoSEQ multiplex PCR; TCRdb's copy has only in-frame clones and leaves some out. This sample has 99,000 or so clones, with more than 80% found just once. Sequencing was performed on peripheral blood. These receptors all stem from a man in his 60s with acute or convalescent COVID-19.

The chain joins TRBV10-3 to TRBJ1-1; D remains ambiguous. V lost 4 bases and J 4 bases, leaving 13 bases between the germline ends. CDR1 and CDR2 from the germline V gene are ENHRY and SYGVKD. This CDR3 has 14 residues. The CDR3 loop is CAISVSVQATEAFF. DNA of the CDR3: TGTGCCATCAGTGTTTCAGTTCAGGCCACTGAAGCTTTCTTT.

The genes are TRBV18 and TRBJ2-5; D may be TRBD2 (6 bases). Germline V CDR1 and CDR2: KGHSH, LQKENI. Trimming shortened V by 3 bases and J by 3 bases, and 11 bases separated the two germline ends. This CDR3 is built from 14 residues. CDR3 nucleotide sequence: TGTGCCAGCTCACCGTATGGCGGGGAAGAGACCCAGTACTTC. Translation gives CASSPYGGEETQYF. Combining the CDR3 with reference TRBV18 and TRBJ2-5 gives the whole variable domain NAGVMQNPRHLVRRRGQEARLRCSPMKGHSHVYWYRQLPEEGLKFMVYLQKENIIDESGMPKERFSAEFPKEGPSILRIQQVVRGDSAAYFCASSPYGGEETQYFGPGTRLLVL.

The chain has TRBV7-9 and TRBJ2-1, with TRBD1 as a possible D gene (5 bases). Trimming removed 5 bases at V and 3 bases at J, with 17 bases between. In germline, CDR1 is SEHNR, CDR2 FQNEAQ (reference sequence). This CDR3 region has 16 residues. CDR3 DNA sequence: TGTGCCAGCAGCAACCTAACAGGAATCCTCTACAATGAGCAGTTCTTC. The encoded protein is CASSNLTGILYNEQFF.

The chain joins TRBV21-1 to TRBJ1-4. TRBV21-1 is a known pseudogene. CDR3 length: 15 amino acids. CDR3 loop: CASRIKGETNEKLFF. CDR3 DNA: TGTGCCAGCAGGATTAAGGGAGAAACTAATGAAAAACTGTTTTTT.

The chain has TRBV5-4 and TRBJ2-2; 7 bases are a match to TRBD1. The CDR3 contains 16 residues. J was trimmed by 0 bases and V by 4 bases; bases with no gene match: 6. Per germline, CDR1 SGHNT and CDR2 YYREEE (reference sequence). The CDR3 DNA is TGTGCCAGCAGCCCTTGGACAGGAACGAACACCGGGGAGCTGTTTTTT. Translated, it gives CASSPWTGTNTGELFF. The variable domain in full, with the rest retrieved from reference TRBV5-4 and TRBJ2-2, is ETGVTQSPTHLIKTRGQQVTLRCSSQSGHNTVSWYQQALGQGPQFIFQYYREEENGRGNFPPRFSGLQFPNYSSELNVNALELDDSALYLCASSPWTGTNTGELFFGEGSRLTVL.

The chain recombines TRBV10-2 with TRBJ2-3, with 12 bases identical to TRBD2. The CDR3 loop spans 16 amino acids. The V gene's germline CDR1 is WSHSY and CDR2 SAAADI. Germline trimming cut 6 bases from V and 0 bases from J; bases unmatched to any gene: 4. Here the CDR3 reads CASRGLAGESTDTQYF. CDR3 bases: TGCGCCAGCAGGGGACTAGCGGGCGAGAGCACAGATACGCAGTATTTT.

The V and J genes are TRBV27 and TRBJ2-2; 9 nucleotides align to TRBD1. This CDR3 has 16 amino acids. Germline-derived CDR1 and CDR2 are MNHEY and SMNVEV (reference sequence). With 6 bases clipped from V and 9 bases from J, the junction kept 14 bases outside the gene matches. For the CDR3, the DNA is TGTGCCAGCAGACCGGCCGGGGACAGGGTTCACCGGGAGCTGTTTTTT. It yields the protein CASRPAGDRVHRELFF.

This clone appeared a single time. The rearrangement links TRBV4-3 to TRBJ1-2; perhaps TRBD1 as D (6 bases). This CDR3 is 12 amino acids long. V was trimmed by 1 base and J by 7 bases, leaving 7 bases between them. Germline lookup yields CDR1 LGHNA and CDR2 YSLEER. The CDR3 nucleotides read TGCGCCAGCAGCCAAGCGGACAGTGGCTACACCTTC. It specifies CASSQADSGYTF.

Here the CDR3 reads CASSENRGSSPLHF. The CDR3 DNA sequence: TGCGCCAGCAGTGAGAACAGGGGGTCTTCACCCCTCCACTTT. This sequence joins TRBV10-1 and TRBJ1-6; TRBD1 aligns across 8 bases. Germline CDR1 and CDR2: WNHNN and SYGVQD (reference sequence). V lost 2 bases, J lost 9 bases, and 3 bases stayed unmatched. There are 14 residues in the CDR3.

J is TRBJ1-2 and V is TRBV6-1, with unresolved D. This CDR3 is 13 amino acids long. Germline CDR1 and CDR2: MNHNS and SASEGT. V lost 0 bases to trimming and J lost 4 bases, with 6 bases between them. The CDR3 sequence is CASSEAGGYGYTF. The CDR3 DNA reads as TGTGCCAGCAGTGAAGCAGGCGGCTATGGCTACACCTTC.

The rearrangement joins TRBV28 to TRBJ2-7; a weak D match, TRBD2 (6 bases). This CDR3 contains 15 residues. Trimming left V 6 bases short and J 0 bases short, with 15 bases between. CDR1 MDHEN and CDR2 SYDVKM come from the germline V gene. In DNA form, the CDR3 reads TGTGCCAGCAGCCCTGCGCGGGGAAACTCCTACGAGCAGTACGTC. As protein: CASSPARGNSYEQYV.

V gene TRBV30 combines with J gene TRBJ1-5; possibly TRBD1 for D (5 bases). Germline V gene lookup returns CDR1 GTSNPN and CDR2 SVGIG (reference sequence). The CDR3 has 15 residues. V was cut by 2 bases and J by 2 bases, with 13 bases left in between. CDR3 sequence: CAWSLRGVGNQPQHF. CDR3 in DNA: TGTGCCTGGAGTCTACGGGGGGTCGGCAATCAGCCCCAGCATTTT.

A remark on this clone: The sample has other DNA sequences that encode this CDR3 too. The chain is built from TRBV9 and TRBJ2-1, with a tentative D call TRBD2 (6 bases). Germline V gene lookup returns CDR1 SGDLS and CDR2 YYNGEE. V was shortened by 0 bases and J by 4 bases, with 8 bases between the two germline ends. CDR3 length equals 14 residues. The CDR3 DNA follows: TGTGCCAGCAGCGTAGGGACTACATACAATGAGCAGTTCTTC. Protein sequence: CASSVGTTYNEQFF. Filled out from reference TRBV9 and TRBJ2-1, the complete variable domain reads DSGVTQTPKHLITATGQRVTLRCSPRSGDLSVYWYQQSLDQGLQFLIQYYNGEERAKGNILERFSAQQFPDLHSELNLSSLELGDSALYFCASSVGTTYNEQFFGPGTRLTVL.

This clone showed up just a few times. The rearrangement uses TRBV24-1 and TRBJ2-3; the match to TRBD1 covers 8 bases. V trimming: 6 bases; J trimming: 4 bases; junction bases outside the gene matches: 5. The germline V gene has CDR1 KGHDR and CDR2 SFDVKD. The CDR3 runs to 14 residues. CDR3 amino acids: CATSRQGFSDTQYF. DNA of the CDR3: TGTGCCACCAGTAGACAGGGGTTTTCAGATACGCAGTATTTT.

Points on this clone: At the DNA level, this CDR3 is encoded by other sequences in the same sample as well. This chain uses TRBV5-1 with TRBJ2-5; D is possibly TRBD2 (6 bases). This CDR3 region has 14 residues. Per germline, CDR1 SGHRS and CDR2 YFSETQ. The ends were cut back, 2 bases at V and 5 bases at J, with 13 bases in the middle. CDR3 in DNA: TGCGCCAGCAGCTTAGGAGGCGGGATGGAGACCCAGTACTTC. Protein sequence: CASSLGGGMETQYF. The variable domain in full, completed from reference TRBV5-1 and TRBJ2-5, reads KAGVTQTPRYLIKTRGQQVTLSCSPISGHRSVSWYQQTPGQGLQFLFEYFSETQRNKGNFPGRFSGRQFSNSRSEMNVSTLELGDSALYLCASSLGGGMETQYFGPGTRLLVL.

This chain joins TRBV4-1 and TRBJ1-1, with D perhaps matching TRBD1 (6 bases). In germline, CDR1 is MGHRA, CDR2 YSYEKL. Trimming pared 1 base from V and 1 base from J, leaving 13 bases between. The CDR3 length is 16 residues. The CDR3 reads CASSQGGGRGNTEAFF. DNA of the CDR3: TGCGCCAGCAGCCAAGGAGGGGGACGGGGGAACACTGAAGCTTTCTTT.

The chain joins TRBV2 to TRBJ2-4; the D gene is possibly TRBD1 (5 bases). This CDR3 is built from 12 residues. The V gene lost 7 bases and the J gene lost 7 bases, with 11 bases spanning the gap. In germline, CDR1 is SNHLY, CDR2 FYNNEI. The CDR3 spells CASMSDSNIQYF. The CDR3 nucleotides are TGTGCCAGCATGAGCGACAGTAACATTCAGTACTTC.

The V and J genes are TRBV27 and TRBJ2-7; the match to TRBD1 covers 9 bases. Germline CDR1 and CDR2: MNHEY and SMNVEV (reference sequence). The CDR3 contains 13 residues. J gave up 6 bases and V 1 base, and 1 base lay outside the gene matches. This CDR3 reads CASSLYRGLEQYF. The CDR3 region has the DNA TGTGCCAGCAGTTTATACAGGGGGCTCGAGCAGTACTTC.

This chain links TRBV6-5 with TRBJ1-1, with TRBD1 as a possible D gene (6 bases). This CDR3 contains 14 residues. Germline V CDR1 and CDR2: MNHEY, SVGAGI. The V end was cut by 5 bases, the J end by 0 bases, with 10 bases between. This chain's CDR3 is CASSRQVLNTEAFF. CDR3 DNA sequence: TGTGCCAGCAGTAGACAGGTTTTGAACACTGAAGCTTTCTTT.

The chain employs TRBV7-9 and TRBJ1-5, with no clear D. Germline-derived CDR1 and CDR2 are SEHNR and FQNEAQ (reference sequence). V was shortened by 1 base and J by 8 bases, with 9 bases between the two germline ends. The CDR3 contains 13 residues. CDR3 region: CASSLVGGEPQHF. In nucleotides, the CDR3 is TGTGCCAGCAGCTTAGTAGGCGGGGAGCCCCAGCATTTT.

The chain employs TRBV4-3 and TRBJ2-3; 11 nucleotides match TRBD2. The CDR3 consists of 17 residues. Unmatched junction bases numbered 9, after V lost 1 base and J lost 6 bases. Germline V lookup: CDR1 LGHNA, CDR2 YSLEER. The CDR3 DNA follows: TGCGCCAGCAGCCAAGGAGTAGCGGGAGGGCCATGGGATACGCAGTATTTT. This codes for CASSQGVAGGPWDTQYF.

This sequence joins TRBV5-4 and TRBJ2-6; TRBD1 agrees at 9 bases. Trimming at V came to 3 bases and at J to 2 bases, leaving 9 bases not matched to a gene. The CDR3 covers 18 residues. Germline CDR1 is SGHNT and CDR2 is YYREEE (reference sequence). The CDR3 DNA follows: TGTGCCAGCAGCTCCCGGGACAGGGTTCTCCCTGGGGCCAACGTCCTGACTTTC. It translates to CASSSRDRVLPGANVLTF.

The J gene is TRBJ2-6, the V gene TRBV5-1; no clear D. Germline assignment: CDR1 SGHRS and CDR2 YFSETQ. The CDR3 is 15 residues long. Deletions cut 8 bases from V and 4 bases from J, with 16 bases between. The CDR3 is CASSLAPLGANVLTF. CDR3 nucleotides: TGCGCCAGTTCTCTGGCCCCTCTGGGGGCCAACGTCCTGACTTTC.

The gene calls are TRBV28 and TRBJ2-3; maybe TRBD1 (6 bases). Trimming cost V 6 bases and J 4 bases, with 14 bases left between them. CDR1 is MDHEN, CDR2 SYDVKM, per germline. The CDR3 consists of 14 residues. CDR3 protein: CASSRVRQADTQYF. As DNA, the CDR3 is TGTGCCAGCAGCCGCGTGAGACAGGCAGATACGCAGTATTTT. The entire variable domain, with the rest obtained from reference TRBV28 and TRBJ2-3, is as follows: DVKVTQSSRYLVKRTGEKVFLECVQDMDHENMFWYRQDPGLGLRLIYFSYDVKMKEKGDIPEGYSVSREKKERFSLILESASTNQTSMYLCASSRVRQADTQYFGPGTRLTVL.

The chain recombines TRBV20-1 with TRBJ2-7; possibly TRBD2 for D (5 bases). The CDR3 has 11 residues. Germline-derived CDR1 and CDR2 are DFQATT and SNEGSKA (reference sequence). The ends were cut back, 8 bases at V and 7 bases at J, with 15 bases in the middle. CDR3 coding DNA: TGCAGTTCGAGGGAATCCCTTGAGCAGTACTTC. Translation: CSSRESLEQYF.

The CDR3 DNA reads as TGTGCCAGCACTCAAGGACAGGGGCTCTCGCCCCAGCATTTT. Translation gives CASTQGQGLSPQHF. This chain connects TRBV2 to TRBJ1-5; 9 nucleotides line up with TRBD1. V shed 7 bases, J shed 9 bases, and the junction held 10 bases outside the gene matches. The CDR3 loop spans 14 amino acids. CDR1 SNHLY and CDR2 FYNNEI come from the germline V gene. The full variable domain, its missing parts supplied by reference TRBV2 and TRBJ1-5, is EPEVTQTPSHQVTQMGQEVILRCVPISNHLYFYWYRQILGQKVEFLVSFYNNEISEKSEIFDDQFSVERPDGSNFTLKIRSTKLEDSAMYFCASTQGQGLSPQHFGDGTRLSIL.

This chain links TRBV28 with TRBJ2-1; TRBD1 matches 7 bases. The germline V gene has CDR1 MDHEN and CDR2 SYDVKM. There are 15 residues in the CDR3. V shed 2 bases, J shed 2 bases, and the junction held 3 bases outside the gene matches. In nucleotides, the CDR3 is TGTGCCAGCAGTTTAAGACAGGGCCCCTACAATGAGCAGTTCTTC. It is translated as CASSLRQGPYNEQFF.

This rearrangement joins TRBV7-2 to TRBJ1-1; tentative D call: TRBD1 (6 bases). V was shortened by 3 bases and J by 1 base, with 9 bases between the two germline ends. Germline assignment: CDR1 SGHTA and CDR2 FQGNSA. This CDR3 has 14 amino acids. The CDR3 loop is CASSFNRANTEAFF. Here the CDR3 DNA reads TGTGCCAGCAGCTTCAACAGGGCGAACACTGAAGCTTTCTTT.

CDR3 in DNA: TGTGCCAGCAGCCAACAGGGTCCGAACACCGGGGAGCTGTTTTTT. Translation: CASSQQGPNTGELFF. The rearrangement links TRBV3-1 (or the pseudogene TRBV3-2) to TRBJ2-2; a possible D gene is TRBD1 (5 bases). V lost 2 bases, J lost 0 bases, and 7 bases lay in between. Germline CDR1 and CDR2: LGHDT and YNNKEL (reference sequence). This CDR3 is 15 amino acids long.

This rearrangement joins TRBV5-1 to TRBJ1-1; D not certain. Looked up from germline, CDR1 is SGHRS and CDR2 is YFSETQ. The CDR3 runs to 16 residues. Trimming stripped 2 bases from V and 5 bases from J, with 19 bases between. The CDR3: CASSLLPRTPVTEAFF. The DNA of the CDR3 is TGCGCCAGCAGCTTATTACCCCGGACTCCGGTGACTGAAGCTTTCTTT.

The rearrangement joins TRBV6-5 to TRBJ1-6, with D unresolved. Germline CDR1 MNHEY, CDR2 SVGAGI. V dropped 5 bases and J dropped 8 bases, with 7 bases sitting between them. This CDR3 is 12 amino acids long. The CDR3 protein is CASSPEDSPLHF. CDR3 nucleotide sequence: TGTGCCAGCAGTCCAGAAGATTCACCCCTCCACTTT.